This T cell receptor beta chain emerged from a study of radiotherapy plus CTLA-4 blockade in lung cancer (dated by TCRdb to 2017 to 2018). Regarding the research as a whole: Among enrolled patients, roughly 20% had an objective response and approximately 30% reached disease control.

Inclusive of the bounding cysteine and phenylalanine, the CDR3 is 18 residues long. The only DNA kept is the CDR3, 54 bases in frame from the first base. At the junction V is shortened by 1 base and J by 0 bases; bases outside the gene matches: 8. CDR1 and CDR2 are read off the germline V gene as LGHNA and YNFKEQ. On the study overall, not on this receptor specifically: The strongest predictors of response, as reported, were early dynamic changes in blood T cell clones along with a rise in serum interferon-beta after radiation. After treatment with radiotherapy and ipilimumab, TCR clones that originated in tumors expanded in peripheral blood.

Focal radiation therapy combined with CTLA-4 blockade (ipilimumab) was tested in patients with chemo-refractory metastatic non-small-cell lung cancer. The receptor library was made with the immunoSEQ multiplex PCR assay. TCRdb took over this immuneACCESS table, retaining in-frame rearrangements with V and J assigned. Such tables are incomplete; in checked studies, under half of the missing clones stem from an unresolved V gene, and the remainder is unexplained. For this sample there are some 46,000 clones; roughly three quarters appear just once. The biggest ten clones account for less than 3% of the sample. Details on this clone: Its antigen is still unknown. No clone much larger than this one lies a single base away; base qualities are absent.

The specimen was peripheral blood, collected from a patient treated with radiotherapy plus ipilimumab. The V gene is TRBV4-2 and the J gene is TRBJ2-2; TRBD2 agrees with 7 junctional bases. This TCR was recovered from a human donor with non-small cell lung cancer whose response to radiotherapy plus ipilimumab could not be evaluated. The bases are TGTGCCAGCAGCCAAGCGGGCGGCGGGAGCTCGAACACCGGGGAGCTGTTTTTT. Translated, this is CASSQAGGGSSNTGELFF.